Below are 8 T cell receptor beta chains sequenced from a single sample in a study of blood T cell repertoires in COVID-19. Assay: immunoSEQ multiplex PCR; the TCRdb copy retains only in-frame clones and omits some. Of 20,000 to 25,000 clones in the sample, about 89% were seen once. Sequences were obtained from peripheral blood. The receptors originated from a woman aged 70 to 79 with active COVID-19.

The J gene is TRBJ1-2, the V gene TRBV15, with 8 bases lining up with TRBD1. There are 15 residues in the CDR3. The V gene's germline CDR1 is LNHNV and CDR2 YYDKDF (reference sequence). V shed 5 bases and J 1 base; nucleotides not matched to a gene: 6. The CDR3 DNA follows: TGTGCCACCAGCGCCCGGACAGGGTTTAACTATGGCTACACCTTC. Amino acid sequence: CATSARTGFNYGYTF.

This rearrangement joins TRBV19 to TRBJ2-3, with 8 bases lining up with TRBD2. This CDR3 is 16 amino acids long. V trimming: 6 bases; J trimming: 2 bases; junction bases outside the gene matches: 10. CDR1 and CDR2 (germline): LNHDA, SQIVND (reference sequence). The CDR3 loop reads CASSIGRGVATDTQYF. The CDR3 DNA is TGTGCCAGTAGCATTGGGCGGGGGGTGGCCACAGATACGCAGTATTTT.

The genes are TRBV7-6 and TRBJ1-6; D not certain. The CDR3 runs 17 residues. Trimming left V 1 base short and J 4 bases short, with 14 bases between. CDR1 and CDR2 from the germline V gene are SGHVS and FNYEAQ. The CDR3 DNA sequence: TGTGCCAGCAGCTTAGTAGCGGCAGGAGGGTATAATTCACCCCTCCACTTT. Protein product: CASSLVAAGGYNSPLHF. The entire variable domain, with the rest obtained from reference TRBV7-6 and TRBJ1-6, is as follows: GAGVSQSPRYKVTKRGQDVALRCDPISGHVSLYWYRQALGQGPEFLTYFNYEAQQDKSGLPNDRFSAERPEGSISTLTIQRTEQRDSAMYRCASSLVAAGGYNSPLHFGNGTRLTVT.

This clone has only one observation. The chain has TRBV7-9 and TRBJ2-3; 13 bases agree with TRBD2. V lost 5 bases, J lost 4 bases, and 6 bases stayed unmatched. Germline-derived CDR1 and CDR2 are SEHNR and FQNEAQ (reference sequence). This CDR3 is built from 16 residues. The CDR3 DNA sequence: TGTGCCAGCAGCCCCTGGACTAGCGGGGGATCAGATACGCAGTATTTT. It encodes CASSPWTSGGSDTQYF.

The chain recombines TRBV19 with TRBJ2-1; D is ambiguous. The CDR3 totals 13 residues. Germline values: CDR1 LNHDA, CDR2 SQIVND (reference sequence). V gave up 6 bases and J gave up 4 bases, with 10 bases separating them. CDR3 DNA: TGTGCCAGTAGAGGCAGGTTATACAATGAGCAGTTCTTC. The encoded protein is CASRGRLYNEQFF. Looking up the rest from reference TRBV19 and TRBJ2-1 gives the full variable domain: DGGITQSPKYLFRKEGQNVTLSCEQNLNHDAMYWYRQDPGQGLRLIYYSQIVNDFQKGDIAEGYSVSREKKESFPLTVTSAQKNPTAFYLCASRGRLYNEQFFGPGTRLTVL.

V is TRBV5-1 and J is TRBJ1-3, with D perhaps matching TRBD1 (6 bases). Germline CDR1 and CDR2: SGHRS and YFSETQ. The CDR3 length is 16 residues. V was clipped by 6 bases and J by 0 bases, with 16 bases between them. CDR3 DNA: TGCGCCAGCAAGGCAGGGGCTACTCACTCTGGAAACACCATATATTTT. Translation: CASKAGATHSGNTIYF.

The rearrangement uses TRBV4-3 and TRBJ2-1; D might be TRBD1 (5 bases). This CDR3 is 16 amino acids long. V was shortened by 1 base and J by 7 bases, with 17 bases between the two germline ends. Germline CDR1 reads LGHNA; CDR2 reads YSLEER. The CDR3 nucleotides are TGCGCCAGCAGCCAAGTCCGAGGAGACAGATCGAATGAGCAGTTCTTC. Its protein is CASSQVRGDRSNEQFF.

The chain couples TRBV7-2 to TRBJ2-1, with TRBD2 matching over 12 bases. V lost 5 bases and J lost 9; bases outside the gene matches: 8. Germline V CDR1 and CDR2: SGHTA, FQGNSA. This CDR3 has 15 residues. In DNA form, the CDR3 reads TGTGCCAGCAGCAGAACTAGCGGGGGGCGGGGTGAGCAGTTCTTC. Protein: CASSRTSGGRGEQFF. The entire variable domain, with the rest obtained from reference TRBV7-2 and TRBJ2-1, is as follows: GAGVSQSPSNKVTEKGKDVELRCDPISGHTALYWYRQSLGQGLEFLIYFQGNSAPDKSGLPSDRFSAERTGGSVSTLTIQRTQQEDSAVYLCASSRTSGGRGEQFFGPGTRLTVL.